What follows are 22 T cell receptor beta chains derived from one specimen sequenced in a study of cytomegalovirus exposure and HLA in healthy donors. Generated by immunoSEQ multiplex PCR, the TCRdb table keeps only in-frame clones and is missing some. Of roughly 90,000 clones listed, roughly 85% were seen once; the top ten hold more than 20%. Sequenced material: PBMCs. Receptors originate from a man in his late teens or twenties in good health and CMV-seropositive.

This clone has more than one count but fewer than ten. The chain couples TRBV25-1 to TRBJ2-2; TRBD1 agrees at 7 bases. There are 15 residues in the CDR3. Unmatched junction bases numbered 4, after V lost 3 bases and J lost 3 bases. Germline CDR1 MGHDK, CDR2 SYGVNS. CDR3 in DNA: TGTGCCAGCAGTGACGGGACAGCTGACACCGGGGAGCTGTTTTTT. This encodes CASSDGTADTGELFF.

V gene TRBV11-2 combines with J gene TRBJ2-7, with D perhaps TRBD1 (6 bases). This CDR3 spans 16 amino acids. The V gene lost 3 bases and the J gene lost 1 base, with 16 bases spanning the gap. Per the germline V gene, CDR1 is SGHAT and CDR2 is FQNNGV. The CDR3 bases are TGTGCCAGCAGCTTGCCCTCCGGGACACTATCCTACGAGCAGTACGTC. Translation: CASSLPSGTLSYEQYV.

The chain joins TRBV29-1 to TRBJ2-7; TRBD2 matches 9 bases. V shed 6 bases and J 6 bases; nucleotides not matched to a gene: 9. The length of the CDR3 is 13 residues. Per the germline V gene, CDR1 is SQVTM and CDR2 is ANQGSEA. The CDR3 DNA sequence: TGCAGCGTGACTAGCGGTGAGAGAGGCGAGCAGTACTTC. As protein: CSVTSGERGEQYF.

The chain employs TRBV7-2 and TRBJ1-5, with 7 bases identical to TRBD1. The CDR3 contains 15 residues. J was trimmed by 4 bases and V by 2 bases; bases with no gene match: 5. Germline V gene sequence: CDR1 SGHTA, CDR2 FQGNSA. The CDR3 loop reads CASSLSGRGNQPQHF. The DNA for the CDR3 is TGTGCCAGCAGCTTATCGGGCAGGGGGAATCAGCCCCAGCATTTT.

There are a few counts of this clone. The chain combines TRBV27 with TRBJ1-5; TRBD1 is a possible D gene (5 bases). The CDR3 has 15 residues. CDR1 MNHEY and CDR2 SMNVEV come from the germline V gene (reference sequence). V lost 2 bases and J 2 bases, leaving 10 bases between the germline ends. For the CDR3, the DNA is TGTGCCAGCAGTTTAGCCCCGACAGGCAATCAGCCCCAGCATTTT. It translates to CASSLAPTGNQPQHF.

V and J are TRBV28 and TRBJ1-1; a weak D match, TRBD1 (5 bases). The CDR3 loop spans 14 amino acids. V was clipped by 6 bases and J by 1 base, with 12 bases between them. Germline V gene lookup returns CDR1 MDHEN and CDR2 SYDVKM. CDR3 loop: CASSQPTGNTEAFF. For the CDR3, the DNA is TGTGCCAGCAGCCAACCCACAGGGAACACTGAAGCTTTCTTT.

As concerns this clone: The same CDR3 can be traced to other DNA sequences in this sample. The chain uses TRBV6-1 and TRBJ2-5; 9 bases match TRBD2. The germline V gene has CDR1 MNHNS and CDR2 SASEGT. V gave up 2 bases and J gave up 1 base; unmatched junction bases: 11. CDR3 length: 18 amino acids. CDR3 sequence: CASSELAGHGGTQETQYF. As DNA, the CDR3 is TGTGCCAGCAGTGAACTAGCGGGACACGGCGGGACCCAAGAGACCCAGTACTTC.

This chain uses TRBV21-1 with TRBJ2-1; TRBD1 is the table's D call, not checked against the DNA. TRBV21-1 is marked as a pseudogene. CDR3 length: 16 residues. As DNA, the CDR3 is TGTGCCAGCAGCAATAGGGACAGTCCCTCCTACAATGAGCAGTTCTTC. This codes for CASSNRDSPSYNEQFF.

In its sample, this clone was seen once. DNA of the CDR3: TGTGCCAGCAGTTACTCGAGGGGGCAGAGCAATCAGCCCCAGCATTTT. This encodes CASSYSRGQSNQPQHF. The chain links TRBV6-6 to TRBJ1-5, with TRBD1 matching 7 bases. With V trimmed by 0 bases and J by 1 base, 3 bases remained unmatched. The CDR3 totals 16 residues. Germline V gene sequence: CDR1 MNHNY, CDR2 SVGAGI (reference sequence).

This rearrangement joins TRBV2 to TRBJ2-7; D gene ambiguous. The CDR3 totals 13 residues. Looked up from germline, CDR1 is SNHLY and CDR2 is FYNNEI. The V and J ends lost 2 bases and 3 bases respectively, with 8 bases between them. The CDR3 spells CASSEQVYYEQYV. The CDR3 coding sequence is TGTGCCAGCAGTGAACAAGTTTACTACGAGCAGTACGTC.

The genes are TRBV11-2 and TRBJ2-1; 10 bases fit TRBD1. CDR1 is SGHAT and CDR2 is FQNNGV in the germline V gene. V was clipped by 4 bases and J by 6 bases; unmatched bases: 3. The CDR3 extends over 14 amino acids. Written as DNA, the CDR3 is TGTGCCAGCAGCTCCCGGGACAGGGGCAATGAGCAGTTCTTC. Translated, it gives CASSSRDRGNEQFF.

The rearrangement uses TRBV18 and TRBJ2-7; 16 bases are shared with TRBD2. The CDR3 totals 20 residues. Germline V gene lookup returns CDR1 KGHSH and CDR2 LQKENI. Unmatched junction bases numbered 13, after V lost 4 bases and J lost 1 base. The CDR3 reads CASSRGGLAGGPSLSYEQYV. CDR3 nucleotides: TGTGCCAGCTCACGTGGGGGACTAGCGGGAGGGCCGTCCCTGTCCTACGAGCAGTACGTC.

This chain links TRBV14 with TRBJ2-5; D is uncertain. Germline V CDR1 and CDR2: SGHDN, FVKESK. This CDR3 is 12 amino acids long. The germline V and J ends were trimmed by 0 bases and 7 bases, with 6 bases remaining between them. CDR3 amino acids: CASSQDGRTQYF. CDR3 in DNA: TGTGCCAGCAGCCAAGACGGTCGGACCCAGTACTTC.

The chain links TRBV5-1 to TRBJ1-4; 9 bases are a match to TRBD1. Germline lookup yields CDR1 SGHRS and CDR2 YFSETQ. The CDR3 is made up of 18 amino acids. V gave up 4 bases and J gave up 5 bases; unmatched junction bases: 15. CDR3 in amino acids: CASSPTAVRGQGNEKLFF. The DNA for the CDR3 is TGCGCCAGCAGCCCAACCGCCGTTCGGGGACAGGGCAATGAAAAACTGTTTTTT.

This rearrangement joins TRBV28 to TRBJ1-5; 11 bases match TRBD1. The CDR3 spans 14 residues. After removal of 5 bases from V and 9 bases from J, the junction contained 6 bases not matched to a gene. Germline V gene data show CDR1 as MDHEN and CDR2 as SYDVKM. CDR3 nucleotides: TGTGCCAGCAGTAGGACAGGGGGCGAGCGGCCCCAGCATTTT. Residues: CASSRTGGERPQHF.

The chain employs TRBV9 and TRBJ2-7; D might be TRBD2 (6 bases). Germline V lookup: CDR1 SGDLS, CDR2 YYNGEE. V gave up 2 bases and J gave up 0 bases, with 12 bases separating them. CDR3 size: 15 residues. CDR3 DNA: TGTGCCAGCAGCGTTGACGGGAGCCACTCCTACGAGCAGTACTTC. Protein product: CASSVDGSHSYEQYF.

This chain joins TRBV13 and TRBJ2-1, with 10 bases aligning to TRBD2. This CDR3 has 15 amino acids. Trimming took 2 bases from V and 4 from J; bases not matched to a gene: 2. Germline CDR1 is PRHDT and CDR2 is FYEKMQ (reference sequence). The CDR3 loop is CASSLRTSGYNEQFF. In DNA, the CDR3 is TGTGCCAGCAGCTTACGGACTAGCGGATACAATGAGCAGTTCTTC.

The chain combines TRBV7-7 with TRBJ2-3; unclear D gene. The CDR3 has 15 amino acids. From germline, CDR1 is SSHAT and CDR2 FNYEAQ (reference sequence). V lost 6 bases, J lost 0 bases, and 13 bases lay in between. The CDR3 sequence is CASSPTMASTDTQYF. For the CDR3, the DNA is TGTGCCAGCAGTCCCACAATGGCTAGCACAGATACGCAGTATTTT. Looking up the rest from reference TRBV7-7 and TRBJ2-3 gives the full variable domain: GAGVSQSPRYKVTKRGQDVTLRCDPISSHATLYWYQQALGQGPEFLTYFNYEAQPDKSGLPSDRFSAERPEGSISTLTIQRTEQRDSAMYRCASSPTMASTDTQYFGPGTRLTVL.

The chain joins TRBV27 to TRBJ1-2; D gene ambiguous. V lost 3 bases, J lost 0 bases, and 14 bases lay in between. This CDR3 comprises 16 residues. From germline, CDR1 is MNHEY and CDR2 SMNVEV (reference sequence). The CDR3 DNA sequence: TGTGCCAGCAGTTTCGATCCTCGGGGAGCTAACTATGGCTACACCTTC. It encodes CASSFDPRGANYGYTF.

V gene TRBV6-1 combines with J gene TRBJ1-3, with TRBD1 matching over 10 bases. The ends lost 4 bases at V and 0 bases at J; junction bases unmatched: 15. The CDR3 is 20 residues long. Germline CDR1 MNHNS, CDR2 SASEGT. The CDR3 spells CASSGVPGQGSYGSGNTIYF. The CDR3 nucleotides are TGTGCCAGCAGTGGGGTTCCGGGACAGGGGTCTTACGGCTCTGGAAACACCATATATTTT.

The rearrangement links TRBV6-5 to TRBJ2-4, with 9 bases identical to TRBD1. V shed 4 bases, J shed 7 bases, and the junction held 5 bases outside the gene matches. This CDR3 is 14 amino acids long. Germline CDR1 MNHEY, CDR2 SVGAGI. The CDR3 reads CASSSPGQGNIQYF. CDR3 DNA sequence: TGTGCCAGCAGTTCTCCAGGACAGGGGAACATTCAGTACTTC.

The chain recombines TRBV5-4 with TRBJ1-1; weak D call: TRBD1 (6 bases). This CDR3 is 14 amino acids long. Germline loops: CDR1 SGHNT, CDR2 YYREEE (reference sequence). V lost 2 bases, J lost 3 bases, and 11 bases lay in between. This CDR3 is CASSLQGRDTEAFF. The CDR3 DNA is TGTGCCAGCAGCTTACAGGGTCGGGACACTGAAGCTTTCTTT.